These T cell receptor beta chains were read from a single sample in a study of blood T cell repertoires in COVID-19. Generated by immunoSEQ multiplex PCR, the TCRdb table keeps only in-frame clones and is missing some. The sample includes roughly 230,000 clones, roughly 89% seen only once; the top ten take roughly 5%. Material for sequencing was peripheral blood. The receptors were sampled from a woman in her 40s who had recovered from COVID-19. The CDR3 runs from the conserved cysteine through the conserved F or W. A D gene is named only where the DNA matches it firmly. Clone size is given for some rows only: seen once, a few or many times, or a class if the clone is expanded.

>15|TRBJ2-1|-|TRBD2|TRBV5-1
CASTSGSSSYNEQFF
TGCGCCAGCACTAGCGGGTCGAGCTCCTACAATGAGCAGTTCTTC
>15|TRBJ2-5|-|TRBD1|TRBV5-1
CASSTGQAGQETQYF
TGCGCCAGCAGCACCGGACAGGCTGGACAGGAGACCCAGTACTTC
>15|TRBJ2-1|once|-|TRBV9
CASSDRTLGGNEQFF
TGTGCCAGCAGCGATCGGACCCTCGGGGGCAATGAGCAGTTCTTC
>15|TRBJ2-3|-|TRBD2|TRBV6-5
CASSYAAGGPDTQYF
TGTGCCAGCAGTTACGCAGCGGGAGGACCAGATACGCAGTATTTT
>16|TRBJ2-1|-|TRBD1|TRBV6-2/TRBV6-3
CASSPYAQGANNEQFF
TGTGCCAGCAGTCCCTACGCACAGGGGGCTAATAATGAGCAGTTCTTC
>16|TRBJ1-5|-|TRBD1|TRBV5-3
CARSRDRGMSNQPQHF
TGTGCCAGAAGCAGGGACAGGGGAATGAGCAATCAGCCCCAGCATTTT
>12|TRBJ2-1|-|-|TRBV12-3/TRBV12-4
CASSPGFNEQFF
TGTGCCAGCAGCCCGGGGTTTAATGAGCAGTTCTTC
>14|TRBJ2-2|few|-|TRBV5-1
CASSLGRENGELFF
TGCGCCAGCAGCTTGGGCAGGGAAAACGGGGAGCTGTTTTTT
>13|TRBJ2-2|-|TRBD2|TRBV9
CASSKTSAGELFF
TGTGCCAGCAGCAAAACTAGCGCCGGGGAGCTGTTTTTT
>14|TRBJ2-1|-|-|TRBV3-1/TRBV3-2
CASSQVVGDHGQFF
TGTGCCAGCAGCCAAGTGGTAGGAGACCACGGGCAGTTCTTC
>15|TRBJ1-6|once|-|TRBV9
CASSGETGYNSPLHF
TGTGCCAGCAGCGGAGAGACAGGCTATAATTCACCCCTCCACTTT
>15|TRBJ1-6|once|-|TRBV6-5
CASSSGSSYNSPLHF
TGTGCCAGCAGCTCTGGGAGCTCCTATAATTCACCCCTCCACTTT
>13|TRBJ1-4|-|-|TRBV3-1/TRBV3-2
CASSHRGGEKLFF
TGTGCCAGCAGCCACAGGGGAGGGGAAAAACTGTTTTTT
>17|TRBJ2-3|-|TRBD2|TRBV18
CASSRGQRGIREDTQYF
TGTGCCAGCTCACGCGGCCAGCGGGGGATACGGGAAGATACGCAGTATTTT
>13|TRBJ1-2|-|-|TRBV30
CAWSVQGGYGYTF
TGTGCCTGGAGTGTCCAGGGTGGCTATGGCTACACCTTC
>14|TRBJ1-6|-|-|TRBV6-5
CASGRGLANSPLHF
TGTGCCAGCGGTCGGGGACTAGCAAATTCACCCCTCCACTTT
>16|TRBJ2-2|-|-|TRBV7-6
CASSFADSSNTGELFF
TGTGCCAGCAGCTTCGCGGACAGTAGTAACACCGGGGAGCTGTTTTTT
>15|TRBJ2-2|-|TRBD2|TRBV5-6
CASYSLAGVVGELFF
TGTGCCAGTTACAGCTTAGCGGGAGTGGTCGGGGAGCTGTTTTTT
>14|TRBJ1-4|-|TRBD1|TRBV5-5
CASSARDRSAKLFF
TGTGCCAGCAGCGCCCGGGACAGGTCTGCAAAACTGTTTTTT
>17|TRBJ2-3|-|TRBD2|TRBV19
CASRPAGYDRDADTQYF
TGTGCCAGTAGACCAGCGGGGTATGATAGGGATGCAGATACGCAGTATTTT
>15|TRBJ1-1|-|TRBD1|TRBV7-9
CASSAPDRASTEAFF
TGTGCCAGCAGCGCGCCGGACAGGGCTTCGACTGAAGCTTTCTTT
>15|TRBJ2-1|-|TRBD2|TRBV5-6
CASSRTSGRVLEQFF
TGTGCCAGCAGTCGGACTAGCGGGAGGGTCTTAGAGCAGTTCTTC
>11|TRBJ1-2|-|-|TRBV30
CAWSVAGGYTF
TGTGCCTGGAGTGTAGCAGGTGGCTACACCTTC
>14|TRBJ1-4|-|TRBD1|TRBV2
CAIQQGTTNEKLFF
TGTGCCATTCAACAGGGGACAACTAATGAAAAACTGTTTTTT
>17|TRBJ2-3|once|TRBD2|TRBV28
CASSFLGLAGATDTQYF
TGTGCCAGCAGTTTCTTGGGCCTAGCGGGGGCAACAGATACGCAGTATTTT
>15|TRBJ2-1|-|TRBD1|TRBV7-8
CASSEDRIGGNEQFF
TGTGCCAGCAGCGAGGACAGGATCGGAGGCAATGAGCAGTTCTTC
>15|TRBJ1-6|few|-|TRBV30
CAWSVPGVGNSPLHF
TGTGCCTGGAGTGTACCGGGGGTGGGGAATTCACCCCTCCACTTT
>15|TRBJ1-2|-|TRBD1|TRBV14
CASSQGTGARYGYTF
TGTGCCAGCAGCCAAGGGACAGGGGCGCGATATGGCTACACCTTC
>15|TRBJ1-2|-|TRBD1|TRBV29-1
CSVEPPGQEGGGYTF
TGCAGCGTTGAACCCCCGGGACAGGAAGGGGGCGGCTACACCTTC
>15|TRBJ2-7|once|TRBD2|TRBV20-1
CSASLWRGGLYEQYF
TGCAGTGCTAGTTTGTGGCGGGGGGGCCTGTACGAGCAGTACTTC
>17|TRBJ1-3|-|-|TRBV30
CAWRSFVTGKFRNTIYF
TGTGCCTGGAGATCCTTCGTAACAGGGAAATTTAGAAACACCATATATTTT
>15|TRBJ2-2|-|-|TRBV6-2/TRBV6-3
CASSYTGIGTGELFF
TGTGCCAGCAGTTACACAGGGATCGGCACCGGGGAGCTGTTTTTT
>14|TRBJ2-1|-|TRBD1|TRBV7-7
CASSPGTGSNEQFF
TGTGCCAGCAGCCCGGGGACAGGGTCCAATGAGCAGTTCTTC
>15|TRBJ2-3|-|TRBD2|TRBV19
CASSEPGLGADTQYF
TGTGCCAGTAGTGAACCGGGACTAGGGGCAGATACGCAGTATTTT
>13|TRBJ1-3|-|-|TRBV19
CASSARSGNTIYF
TGTGCCAGTAGCGCCAGAAGTGGAAACACCATATATTTT
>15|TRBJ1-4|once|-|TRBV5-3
CARSLSVVTNEKLFF
TGTGCCAGAAGCTTGAGCGTAGTAACTAATGAAAAACTGTTTTTT
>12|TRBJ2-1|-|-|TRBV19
CASRRGGDEQFF
TGTGCCAGTAGGAGAGGGGGTGATGAGCAGTTCTTC
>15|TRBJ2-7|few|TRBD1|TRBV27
CASSPDRGWYYEQYF
TGTGCCAGCAGTCCCGACAGGGGGTGGTACTACGAGCAGTACTTC
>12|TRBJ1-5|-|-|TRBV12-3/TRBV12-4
CASGWGDQPQHF
TGTGCCAGCGGGTGGGGGGACCAGCCCCAGCATTTT
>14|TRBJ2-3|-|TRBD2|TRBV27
CASSLLAVPDTQYF
TGTGCCAGCAGTTTACTAGCGGTGCCAGATACGCAGTATTTT
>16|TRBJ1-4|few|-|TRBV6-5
CASSYRPDFTGGRLFF
TGTGCCAGCAGTTACAGACCAGACTTTACTGGCGGCAGACTGTTTTTT
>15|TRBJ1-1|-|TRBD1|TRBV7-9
CASSYRTGGNTEAFF
TGTGCCAGCAGCTACCGGACAGGGGGCAACACTGAAGCTTTCTTT
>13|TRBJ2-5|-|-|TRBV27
CASRSGPGETQYF
TGTGCCAGCAGATCTGGGCCCGGAGAGACCCAGTACTTC
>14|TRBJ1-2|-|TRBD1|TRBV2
CASSFGTEKYGYTF
TGTGCCAGCAGTTTTGGGACAGAAAAGTATGGCTACACCTTC
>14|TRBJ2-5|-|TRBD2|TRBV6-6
CASSLGAGVETQYF
TGTGCCAGCAGTTTAGGAGCGGGGGTTGAGACCCAGTACTTC
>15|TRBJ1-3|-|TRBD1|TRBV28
CASSFSLGGGNTIYF
TGTGCCAGCAGTTTTTCCTTAGGGGGCGGAAACACCATATATTTT
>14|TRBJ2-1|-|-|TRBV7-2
CASAQRQTYNEQFF
TGTGCCAGCGCTCAGAGACAGACCTACAATGAGCAGTTCTTC
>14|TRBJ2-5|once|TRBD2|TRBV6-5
CASRLERGEVTQYF
TGTGCCAGCAGATTAGAGCGGGGGGAGGTGACCCAGTACTTC
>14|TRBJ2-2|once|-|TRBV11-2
CASSLIRGTGELFF
TGTGCCAGCAGCTTGATAAGGGGGACCGGGGAGCTGTTTTTT
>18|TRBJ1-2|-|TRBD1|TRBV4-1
CASSQDQATGGRVYGYTF
TGCGCCAGCAGCCAAGATCAAGCAACAGGGGGCCGAGTCTATGGCTACACCTTC
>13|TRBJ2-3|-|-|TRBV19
CASSATGTDTQYF
TGTGCCAGTAGTGCTACAGGGACAGATACGCAGTATTTT
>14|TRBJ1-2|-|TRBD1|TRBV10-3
CAISSGQGNYGYTF
TGTGCCATCAGTTCGGGACAGGGGAACTATGGCTACACCTTC
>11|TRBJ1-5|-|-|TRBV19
CASGGAQPQHF
TGTGCCAGTGGGGGGGCTCAGCCCCAGCATTTT
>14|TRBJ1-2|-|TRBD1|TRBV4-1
CASSRLTGIYGYTF
TGCGCCAGCAGCCGCTTGACAGGGATCTATGGCTACACCTTC
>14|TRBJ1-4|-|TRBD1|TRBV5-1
CASSIQGSNEKLFF
TGCGCCAGCAGCATACAGGGGAGTAATGAAAAACTGTTTTTT
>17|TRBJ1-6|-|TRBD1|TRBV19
CATPRTGSRLYNSPLHF
TGTGCCACTCCGAGGACAGGGTCCCGATTATATAATTCACCCCTCCACTTT